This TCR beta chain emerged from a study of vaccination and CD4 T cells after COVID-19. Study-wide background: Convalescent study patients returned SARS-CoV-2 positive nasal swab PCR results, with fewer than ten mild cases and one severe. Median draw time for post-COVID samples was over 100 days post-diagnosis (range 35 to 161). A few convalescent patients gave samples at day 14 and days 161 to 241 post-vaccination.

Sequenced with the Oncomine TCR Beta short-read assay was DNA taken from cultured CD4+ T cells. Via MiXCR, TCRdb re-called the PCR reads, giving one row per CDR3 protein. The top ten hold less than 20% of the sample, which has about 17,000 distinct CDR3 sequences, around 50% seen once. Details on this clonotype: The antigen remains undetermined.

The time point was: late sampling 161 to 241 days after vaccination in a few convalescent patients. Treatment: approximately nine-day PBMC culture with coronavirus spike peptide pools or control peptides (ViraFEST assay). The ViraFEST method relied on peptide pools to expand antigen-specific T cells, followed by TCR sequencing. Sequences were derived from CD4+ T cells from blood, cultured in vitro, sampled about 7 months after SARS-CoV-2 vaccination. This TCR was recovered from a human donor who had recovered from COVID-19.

The CDR3 nucleotides are TGTGCCAGCAGCTTATCCTCGGGGGCAGATAGCACTGAAGCTTTCTTT. Protein sequence: CASSLSSGADSTEAFF. The rearrangement joins TRBV7-3 to TRBJ1-1; D possibly corresponds to TRBD1 (6 bases). Germline CDR1 is SGHTA and CDR2 is FQGTGA. The CDR3 is made up of 16 amino acids. The V and J ends lost 2 bases and 4 bases respectively, with 17 bases between them.